This TCR beta chain is drawn from a study of T-cell reconstitution after alpha-beta-depleted transplantation in children. Study results and limitations: Day-60 TCRbeta diversity that was high in some patients was derived from surviving recipient T cells and thymic progenitors.

Unique molecular identifiers were used to barcode this TCRbeta library. TCRdb reanalysed the PCR reads using MiXCR and keeps one entry per CDR3 protein. The profile shows about 600,000 distinct CDR3 sequences, about 23% of them singletons. The ends were cut back, 0 bases at V and 0 bases at J, with 5 bases in the middle. The CDR3 extends over 14 amino acids. Looked up from germline, CDR1 is DFQATT and CDR2 is SNEGSKA (reference sequence). As regards this clonotype: The antigen is undetermined.

The sequenced sample was PBMCs, mostly from graft donor cells, obtained 360 days after TCRalphabeta/CD19-depleted stem cell transplant. The origin of this receptor is a boy younger than two who had a stem cell transplant for acute myeloid leukemia, so the T cells may come from the graft donor. This chain connects TRBV20-1 to TRBJ1-4, with D unclear. In nucleotides, the CDR3 is TGCAGTGCTAGAGATGGGGCAACTAATGAAAAACTGTTTTTT. This encodes CSARDGATNEKLFF.